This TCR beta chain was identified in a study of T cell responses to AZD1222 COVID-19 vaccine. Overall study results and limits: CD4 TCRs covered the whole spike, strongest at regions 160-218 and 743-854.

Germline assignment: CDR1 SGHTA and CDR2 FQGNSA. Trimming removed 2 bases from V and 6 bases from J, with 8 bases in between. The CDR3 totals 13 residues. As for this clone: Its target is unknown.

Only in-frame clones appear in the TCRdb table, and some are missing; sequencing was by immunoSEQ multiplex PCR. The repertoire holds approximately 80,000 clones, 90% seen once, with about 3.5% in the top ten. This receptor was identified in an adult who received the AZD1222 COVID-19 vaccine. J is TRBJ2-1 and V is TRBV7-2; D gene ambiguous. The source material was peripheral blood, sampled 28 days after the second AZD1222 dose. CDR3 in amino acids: CASSLNAINEQFF. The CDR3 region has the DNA TGTGCCAGCAGCTTAAACGCGATCAATGAGCAGTTCTTC.